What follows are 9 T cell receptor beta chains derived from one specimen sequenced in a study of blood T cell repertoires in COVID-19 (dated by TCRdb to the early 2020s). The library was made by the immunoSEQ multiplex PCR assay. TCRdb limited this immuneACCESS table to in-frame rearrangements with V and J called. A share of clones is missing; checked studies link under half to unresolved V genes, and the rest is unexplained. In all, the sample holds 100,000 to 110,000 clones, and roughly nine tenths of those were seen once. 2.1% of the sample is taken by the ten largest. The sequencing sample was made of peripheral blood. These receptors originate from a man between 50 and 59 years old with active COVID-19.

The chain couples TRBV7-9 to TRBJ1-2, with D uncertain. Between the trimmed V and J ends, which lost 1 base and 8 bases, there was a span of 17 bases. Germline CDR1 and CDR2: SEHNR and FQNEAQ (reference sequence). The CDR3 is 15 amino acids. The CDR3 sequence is CASSLDRVSTRGYTF. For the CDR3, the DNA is TGTGCCAGCAGCTTAGACCGGGTCTCTACTAGAGGCTACACCTTC.

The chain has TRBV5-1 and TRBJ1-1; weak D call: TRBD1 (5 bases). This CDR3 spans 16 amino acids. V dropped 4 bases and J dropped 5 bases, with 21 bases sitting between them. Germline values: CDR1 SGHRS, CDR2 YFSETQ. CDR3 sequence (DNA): TGCGCCAGCAGCCCTACCGGGGCAGGGAGGTGGACTGAAGCTTTCTTT. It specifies CASSPTGAGRWTEAFF.

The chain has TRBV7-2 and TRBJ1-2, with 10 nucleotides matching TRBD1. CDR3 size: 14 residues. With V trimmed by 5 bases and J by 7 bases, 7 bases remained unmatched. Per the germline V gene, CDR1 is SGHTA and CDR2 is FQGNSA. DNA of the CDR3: TGTGCCAGCAGCCTCGGACAGGGGGAGTTTGGCTACACCTTC. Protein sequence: CASSLGQGEFGYTF.

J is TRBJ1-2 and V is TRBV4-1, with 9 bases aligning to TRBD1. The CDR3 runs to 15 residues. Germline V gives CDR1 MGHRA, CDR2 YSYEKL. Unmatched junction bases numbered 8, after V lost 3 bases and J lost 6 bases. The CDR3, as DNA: TGCGCCAGCAGCCAGCCCAACAGGGGGCTGAATGGCTACACCTTC. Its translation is CASSQPNRGLNGYTF.

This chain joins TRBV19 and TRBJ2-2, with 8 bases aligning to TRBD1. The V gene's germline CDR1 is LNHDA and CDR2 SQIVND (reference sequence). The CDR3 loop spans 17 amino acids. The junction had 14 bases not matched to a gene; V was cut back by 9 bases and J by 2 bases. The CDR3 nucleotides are TGTGCCAGCACTACGATCCCGACAGGGGTCAACACCGGGGAGCTGTTTTTT. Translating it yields CASTTIPTGVNTGELFF. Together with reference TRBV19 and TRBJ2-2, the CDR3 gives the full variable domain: DGGITQSPKYLFRKEGQNVTLSCEQNLNHDAMYWYRQDPGQGLRLIYYSQIVNDFQKGDIAEGYSVSREKKESFPLTVTSAQKNPTAFYLCASTTIPTGVNTGELFFGEGSRLTVL.

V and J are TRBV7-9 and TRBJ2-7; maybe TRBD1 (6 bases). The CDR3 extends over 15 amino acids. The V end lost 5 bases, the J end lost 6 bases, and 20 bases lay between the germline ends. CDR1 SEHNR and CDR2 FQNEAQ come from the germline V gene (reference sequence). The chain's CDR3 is CASSHMGARGGEQYF. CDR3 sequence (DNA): TGTGCCAGCAGCCACATGGGGGCCCGGGGCGGCGAGCAGTACTTC.

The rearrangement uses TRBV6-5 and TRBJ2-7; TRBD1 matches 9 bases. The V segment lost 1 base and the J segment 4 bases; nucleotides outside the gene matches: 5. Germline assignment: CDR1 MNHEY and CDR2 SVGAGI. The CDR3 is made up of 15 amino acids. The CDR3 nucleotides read TGTGCCAGCAGTTACTGGACAGGGGCTTCTTACGAGCAGTACTTC. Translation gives CASSYWTGASYEQYF.

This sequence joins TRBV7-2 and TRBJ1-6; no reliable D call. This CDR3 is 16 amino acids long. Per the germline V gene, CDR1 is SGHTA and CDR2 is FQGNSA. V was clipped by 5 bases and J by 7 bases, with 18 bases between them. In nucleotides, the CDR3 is TGTGCCAGCAGCCTTCTCCCCCAGAGAGGGAATTCACCCCTCCACTTT. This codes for CASSLLPQRGNSPLHF.

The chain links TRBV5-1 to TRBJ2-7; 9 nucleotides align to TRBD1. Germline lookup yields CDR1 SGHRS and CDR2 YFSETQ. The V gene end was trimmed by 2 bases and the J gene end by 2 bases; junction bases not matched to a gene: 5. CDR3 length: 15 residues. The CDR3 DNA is TGCGCCAGCAGCTTAGGGGGACAGGGCCCCTACGAGCAGTACGTC. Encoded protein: CASSLGGQGPYEQYV.